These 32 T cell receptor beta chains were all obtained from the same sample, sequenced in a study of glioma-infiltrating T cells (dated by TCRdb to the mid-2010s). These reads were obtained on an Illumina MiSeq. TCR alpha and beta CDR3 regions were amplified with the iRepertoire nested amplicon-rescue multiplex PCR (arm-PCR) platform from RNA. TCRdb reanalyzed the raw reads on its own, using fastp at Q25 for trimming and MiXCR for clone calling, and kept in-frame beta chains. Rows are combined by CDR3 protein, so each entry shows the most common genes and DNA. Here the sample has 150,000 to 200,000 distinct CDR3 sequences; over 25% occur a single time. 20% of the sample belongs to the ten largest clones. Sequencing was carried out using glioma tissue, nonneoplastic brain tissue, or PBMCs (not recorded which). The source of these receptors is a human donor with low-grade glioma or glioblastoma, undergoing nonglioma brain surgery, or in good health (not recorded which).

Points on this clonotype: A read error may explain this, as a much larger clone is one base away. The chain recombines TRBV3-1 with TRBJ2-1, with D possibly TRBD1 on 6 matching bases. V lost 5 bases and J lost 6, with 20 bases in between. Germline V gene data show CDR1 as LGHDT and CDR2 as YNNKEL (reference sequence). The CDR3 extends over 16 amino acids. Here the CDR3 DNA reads TGTGCCAGCAGCTCTCTGGGGGCTATAGGGACCAATGAGCAGTTCTTC. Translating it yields CASSSLGAIGTNEQFF.

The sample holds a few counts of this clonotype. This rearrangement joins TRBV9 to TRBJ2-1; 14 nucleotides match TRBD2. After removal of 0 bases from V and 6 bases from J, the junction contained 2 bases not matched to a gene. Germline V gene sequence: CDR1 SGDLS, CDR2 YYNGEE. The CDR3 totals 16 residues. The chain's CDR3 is CASSVGLAGGFNEQFF. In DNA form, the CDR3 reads TGTGCCAGCAGCGTAGGACTAGCGGGAGGGTTCAATGAGCAGTTCTTC.

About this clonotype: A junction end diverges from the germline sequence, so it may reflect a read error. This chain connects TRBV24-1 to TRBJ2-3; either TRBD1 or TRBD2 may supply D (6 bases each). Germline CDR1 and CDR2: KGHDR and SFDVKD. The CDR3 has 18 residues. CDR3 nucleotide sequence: TGTGCCAACAGTGATTTGCAAAGGGGGGAGGCGGTGACAGATACGCAGTATTTT. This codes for CANSDLQRGEAVTDTQYF.

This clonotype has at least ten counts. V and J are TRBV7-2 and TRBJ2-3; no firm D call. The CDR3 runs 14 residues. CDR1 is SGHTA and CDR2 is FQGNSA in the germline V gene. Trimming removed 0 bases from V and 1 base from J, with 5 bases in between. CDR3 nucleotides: TGTGCCAGCAGCTTAGCAAGGGGCACAGATACGCAGTATTTT. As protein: CASSLARGTDTQYF.

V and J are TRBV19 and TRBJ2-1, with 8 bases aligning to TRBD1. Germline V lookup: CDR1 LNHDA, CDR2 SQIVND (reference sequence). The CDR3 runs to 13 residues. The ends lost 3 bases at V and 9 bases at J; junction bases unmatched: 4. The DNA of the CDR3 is TGTGCCAGTAGTATGGACAGGGAGGCTGAGCAGTTCTTC. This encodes CASSMDREAEQFF.

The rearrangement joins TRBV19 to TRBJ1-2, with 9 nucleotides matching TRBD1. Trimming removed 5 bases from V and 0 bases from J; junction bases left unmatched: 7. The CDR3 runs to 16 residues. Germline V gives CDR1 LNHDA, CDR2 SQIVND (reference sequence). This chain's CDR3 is CASSPQRTGANYGYTF. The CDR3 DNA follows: TGTGCCAGTAGTCCACAAAGGACAGGGGCTAACTATGGCTACACCTTC.

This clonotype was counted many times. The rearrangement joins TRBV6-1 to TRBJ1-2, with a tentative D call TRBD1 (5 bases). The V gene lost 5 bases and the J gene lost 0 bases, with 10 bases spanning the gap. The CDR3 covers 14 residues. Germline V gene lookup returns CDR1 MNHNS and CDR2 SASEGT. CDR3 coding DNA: TGTGCCAGCAGTCCCTACAGGACTAACTATGGCTACACCTTC. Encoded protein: CASSPYRTNYGYTF.

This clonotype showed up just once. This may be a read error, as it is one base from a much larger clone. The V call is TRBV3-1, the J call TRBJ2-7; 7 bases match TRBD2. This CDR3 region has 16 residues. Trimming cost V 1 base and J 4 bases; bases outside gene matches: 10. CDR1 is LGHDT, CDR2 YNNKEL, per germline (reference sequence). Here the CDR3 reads CASSQAGTTGRYEQYF. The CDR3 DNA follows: TGTGCCAGCAGCCAAGCCGGGACTACCGGGAGATACGAGCAGTACTTC.

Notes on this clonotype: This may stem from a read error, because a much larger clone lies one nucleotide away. The CDR3 DNA reads as TGTGCCAGCAACCGGCAGGGACAGGGGCAAGAGACCCAGTACTTC. Its translation is CASNRQGQGQETQYF. The chain joins TRBV4-2 to TRBJ2-5, with 10 bases identical to TRBD1. V dropped 7 bases and J dropped 2; count of bases not matched to a gene: 7. The CDR3 is 15 amino acids. Looked up from germline, CDR1 is LGHNA and CDR2 is YNFKEQ.

In nucleotides, the CDR3 is TGTGCCAGCAGTTACTTCCTGTACGGCAGCACAGATACGCAGTATTTT. Translating it yields CASSYFLYGSTDTQYF. The genes are TRBV6-2 or TRBV6-3 and TRBJ2-3, with D unclear. CDR3 size: 16 residues. CDR1 and CDR2 from the germline V gene are MNHEY and SVGEGT. The ends were cut back, 1 base at V and 0 bases at J, with 11 bases in the middle.

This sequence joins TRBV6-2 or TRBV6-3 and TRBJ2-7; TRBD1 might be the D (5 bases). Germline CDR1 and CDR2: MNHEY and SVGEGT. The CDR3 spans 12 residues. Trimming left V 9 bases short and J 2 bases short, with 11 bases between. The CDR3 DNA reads TGTGCCAGTGCGGACACTCCCTACGAGCAGTACTTC. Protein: CASADTPYEQYF.

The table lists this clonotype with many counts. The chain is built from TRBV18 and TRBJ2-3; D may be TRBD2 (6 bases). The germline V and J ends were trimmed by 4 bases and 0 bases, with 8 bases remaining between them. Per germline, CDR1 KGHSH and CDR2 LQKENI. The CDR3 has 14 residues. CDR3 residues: CASSRSGSTDTQYF. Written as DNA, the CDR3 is TGTGCCAGCTCACGGAGCGGGAGCACAGATACGCAGTATTTT.

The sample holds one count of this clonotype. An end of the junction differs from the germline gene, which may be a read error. DNA of the CDR3: TGTGCCGGCAGCTCCAGACACTCCGGGACCAGCGGGAATTACGAGCAGTACTTC. Its translation: CAGSSRHSGTSGNYEQYF. The chain uses TRBV7-2 and TRBJ2-7; TRBD2 agrees at 7 bases. CDR1 SGHTA and CDR2 FQGNSA come from the germline V gene. This CDR3 contains 18 residues.

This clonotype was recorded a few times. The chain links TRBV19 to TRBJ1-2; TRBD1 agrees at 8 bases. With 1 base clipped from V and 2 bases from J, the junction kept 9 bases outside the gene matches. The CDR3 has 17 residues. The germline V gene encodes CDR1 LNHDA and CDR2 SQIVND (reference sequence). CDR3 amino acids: CASSIGGQGQRNYGYTF. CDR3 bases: TGTGCCAGTAGTATAGGAGGACAGGGCCAGAGAAACTATGGCTACACCTTC.

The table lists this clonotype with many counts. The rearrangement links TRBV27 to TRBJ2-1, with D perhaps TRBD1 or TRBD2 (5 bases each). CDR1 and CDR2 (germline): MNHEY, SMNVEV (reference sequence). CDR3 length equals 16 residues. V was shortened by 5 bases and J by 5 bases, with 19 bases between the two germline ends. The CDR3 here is CASSPLFGGVDNEQFF. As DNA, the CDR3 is TGTGCCAGCAGTCCCCTATTTGGGGGAGTTGACAATGAGCAGTTCTTC.

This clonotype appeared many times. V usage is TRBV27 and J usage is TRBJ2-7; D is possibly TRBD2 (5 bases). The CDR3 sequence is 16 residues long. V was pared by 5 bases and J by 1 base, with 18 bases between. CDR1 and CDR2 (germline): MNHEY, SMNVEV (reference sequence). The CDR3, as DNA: TGTGCCAGCAGTGACCCCCCGGGCGGAGGTTCCTACGAGCAGTACTTC. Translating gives CASSDPPGGGSYEQYF.

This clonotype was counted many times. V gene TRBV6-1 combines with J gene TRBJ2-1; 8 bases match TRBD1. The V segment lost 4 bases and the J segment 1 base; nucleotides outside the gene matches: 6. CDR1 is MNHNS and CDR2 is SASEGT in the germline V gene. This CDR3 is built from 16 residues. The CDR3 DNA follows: TGTGCCAGCAGTGTAAGGGGACAGGTATCCTACAATGAGCAGTTCTTC. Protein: CASSVRGQVSYNEQFF.

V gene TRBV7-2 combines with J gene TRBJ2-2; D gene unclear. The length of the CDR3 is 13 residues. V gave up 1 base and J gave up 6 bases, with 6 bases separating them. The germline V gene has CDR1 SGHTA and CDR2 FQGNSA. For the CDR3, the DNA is TGTGCCAGCAGCTTAGATGTAGCCGGGGAGCTGTTTTTT. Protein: CASSLDVAGELFF.

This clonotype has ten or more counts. This chain's CDR3 is CASSFLQDYGYTF. CDR3 nucleotide sequence: TGTGCCAGCAGTTTTTTACAGGACTATGGCTACACCTTC. The gene calls are TRBV28 and TRBJ1-2; a possible D gene is TRBD1 (5 bases). The germline CDR1 and CDR2 sequences are MDHEN and SYDVKM. The CDR3 totals 13 residues. V was clipped by 3 bases and J by 3 bases, with 8 bases between them.

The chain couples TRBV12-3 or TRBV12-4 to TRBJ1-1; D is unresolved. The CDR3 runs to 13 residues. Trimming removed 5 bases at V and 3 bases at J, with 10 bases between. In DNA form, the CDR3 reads TGTGCCAGCAGTGTGGACGGCTACACTGAAGCTTTCTTT. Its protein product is CASSVDGYTEAFF.

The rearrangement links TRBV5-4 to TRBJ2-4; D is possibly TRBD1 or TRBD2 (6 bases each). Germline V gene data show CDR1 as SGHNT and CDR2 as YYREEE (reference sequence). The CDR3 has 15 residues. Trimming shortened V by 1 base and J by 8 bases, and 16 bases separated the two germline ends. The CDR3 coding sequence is TGTGCCAGCAGCTTGACGGAGAACAGGGAGGACATTCAGTACTTC. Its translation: CASSLTENREDIQYF.

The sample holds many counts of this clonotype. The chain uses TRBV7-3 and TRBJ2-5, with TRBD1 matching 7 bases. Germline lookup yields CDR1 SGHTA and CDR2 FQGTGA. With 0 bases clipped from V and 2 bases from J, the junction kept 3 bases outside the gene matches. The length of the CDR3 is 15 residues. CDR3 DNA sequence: TGTGCCAGCAGCTTAACTGGGACAGTACAAGAGACCCAGTACTTC. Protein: CASSLTGTVQETQYF.

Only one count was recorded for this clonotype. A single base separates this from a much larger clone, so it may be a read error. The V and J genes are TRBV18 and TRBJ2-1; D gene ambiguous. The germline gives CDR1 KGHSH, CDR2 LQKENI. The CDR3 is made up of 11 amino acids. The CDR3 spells CARSPRDEQFF. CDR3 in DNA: TGTGCCAGATCACCTAGGGATGAGCAGTTCTTC.

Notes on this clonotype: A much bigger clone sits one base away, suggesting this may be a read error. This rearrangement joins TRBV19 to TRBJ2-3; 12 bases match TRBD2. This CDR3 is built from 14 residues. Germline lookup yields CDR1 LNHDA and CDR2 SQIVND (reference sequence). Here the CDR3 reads CSSSMGLAGHTQYF. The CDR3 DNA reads TGTTCCAGTAGTATGGGACTAGCGGGCCATACGCAGTATTTT.

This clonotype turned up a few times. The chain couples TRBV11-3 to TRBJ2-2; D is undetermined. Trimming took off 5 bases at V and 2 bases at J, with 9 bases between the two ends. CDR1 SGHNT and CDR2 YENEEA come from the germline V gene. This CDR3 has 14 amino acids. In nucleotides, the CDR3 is TGTGCCAGCAGCGCCGGCAGCAACACCGGGGAGCTGTTTTTT. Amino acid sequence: CASSAGSNTGELFF.

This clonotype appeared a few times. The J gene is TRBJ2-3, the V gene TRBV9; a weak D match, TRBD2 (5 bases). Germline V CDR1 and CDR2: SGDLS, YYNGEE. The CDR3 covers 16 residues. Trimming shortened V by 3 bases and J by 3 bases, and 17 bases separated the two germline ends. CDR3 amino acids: CASSARLSEETDTQYF. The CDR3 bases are TGTGCCAGCAGCGCACGACTAAGCGAAGAGACAGATACGCAGTATTTT.

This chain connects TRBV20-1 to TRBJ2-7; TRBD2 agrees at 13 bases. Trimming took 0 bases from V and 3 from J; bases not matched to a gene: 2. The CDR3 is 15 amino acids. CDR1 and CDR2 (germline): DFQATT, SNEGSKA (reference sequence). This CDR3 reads CSARELAGGHYEQYF. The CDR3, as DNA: TGCAGTGCTAGAGAACTAGCGGGAGGGCACTACGAGCAGTACTTC.

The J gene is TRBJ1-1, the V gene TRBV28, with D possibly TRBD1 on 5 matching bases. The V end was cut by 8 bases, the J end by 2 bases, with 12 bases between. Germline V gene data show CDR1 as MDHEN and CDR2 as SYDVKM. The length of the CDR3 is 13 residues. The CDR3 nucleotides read TGTGCCAGCGGGGCAGGCGTAAACACTGAAGCTTTCTTT. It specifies CASGAGVNTEAFF.

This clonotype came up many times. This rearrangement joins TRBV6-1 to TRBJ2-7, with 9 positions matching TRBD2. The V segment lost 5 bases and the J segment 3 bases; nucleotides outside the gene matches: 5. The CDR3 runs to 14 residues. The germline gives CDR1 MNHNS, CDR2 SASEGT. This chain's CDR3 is CASSTLAGSYEQYF. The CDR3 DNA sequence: TGTGCCAGCAGTACCCTAGCGGGGAGCTACGAGCAGTACTTC.

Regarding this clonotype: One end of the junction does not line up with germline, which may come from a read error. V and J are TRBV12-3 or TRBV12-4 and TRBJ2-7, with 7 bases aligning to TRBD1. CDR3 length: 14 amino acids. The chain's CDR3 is CASGTGTAWGFWHF. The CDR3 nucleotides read TGTGCCAGCGGGACCGGGACAGCTTGGGGATTCTGGCACTTC.

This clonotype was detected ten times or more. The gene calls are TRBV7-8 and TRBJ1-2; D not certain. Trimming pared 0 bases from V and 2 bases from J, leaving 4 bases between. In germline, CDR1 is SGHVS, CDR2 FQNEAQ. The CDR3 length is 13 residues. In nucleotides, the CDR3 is TGTGCCAGCAGCTTAGCAGTGAACTATGGCTACACCTTC. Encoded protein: CASSLAVNYGYTF. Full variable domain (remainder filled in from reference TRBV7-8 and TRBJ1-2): GAGVSQSPRYKVAKRGQDVALRCDPISGHVSLFWYQQALGQGPEFLTYFQNEAQLDKSGLPSDRFFAERPEGSVSTLKIQRTQQEDSAVYLCASSLAVNYGYTFGSGTRLTVV.

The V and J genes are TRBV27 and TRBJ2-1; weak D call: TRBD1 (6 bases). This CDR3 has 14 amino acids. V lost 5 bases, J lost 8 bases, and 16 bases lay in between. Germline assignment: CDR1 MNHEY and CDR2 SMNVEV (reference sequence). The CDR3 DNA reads TGTGCCAGCAGTGACAGGTCCCGCTCCTATGAGCAGTTCTTC. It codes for CASSDRSRSYEQFF.